This T cell receptor (beta chain) was captured by sequencing in a study of CD8+CD57+ T cells in acquired aplastic anemia. Study-wide context: The average for DNA from sorted CD4+ and CD8+ cells was roughly 3 ug. Study-level points and caveats: Sharing between patients and controls was observed for 25 to 30 CD8+ CDR3 sequences.

Germline CDR1 reads SGHRS; CDR2 reads YFSETQ. Trimming took 0 bases from V and 3 from J, leaving 6 bases between them. This CDR3 region has 13 residues. The patients chosen for sequencing had shown expansion of CD8+CD57+ cells (detected by flow cytometry). Patients, without exception, had severe acquired aplastic anemia. No therapy was given to patients before blood sampling. TCR beta VDJ and CDR3 were profiled, and genomic DNA was the template. TCRdb itself ran the reads through MiXCR, one entry per CDR3 protein. The table shows under 200,000 distinct CDR3 sequences, with 40% to 60% occurring only once. This clonotype has ten or more counts. What it recognizes is unknown.

The rearrangement links TRBV5-1 to TRBJ1-2; D remains unclear. This TCR was sampled from a human donor with aplastic anemia. The specimen sequenced was sorted CD4+, CD8+, or CD8+CD57+ T cells (not recorded which) from PBMCs. The CDR3 nucleotides read TGCGCCAGCAGCTTGGCTGGTTACTATGGCTACACCTTC. Protein product: CASSLAGYYGYTF.